Following are 17 T cell receptor beta chains from one sample sequenced in a study of neurological immune-mediated disorders. TCRdb recomputed calls from the 5' RACE reads with MiXCR, one row per CDR3 protein. This sample has roughly 52,000 distinct CDR3 sequences, with about 5.6% found just once. The sequenced material came from CD4+ T cells from blood. The receptors were gathered from a young woman with multiple sclerosis.

This clonotype has more than one count but fewer than ten. The chain's CDR3 is CASSQLHRDLGKISYNSPLHF. The CDR3 DNA follows: TGCGCCAGCAGTCAGTTACACCGGGACCTAGGGAAAATCTCCTATAATTCACCCCTCCACTTT. V gene TRBV23-1 combines with J gene TRBJ1-6, with a possible D match to TRBD1 (5 bases). TRBV23-1 is assigned to the ORF class and has an uncertain function. Trimming took 3 bases from V and 0 from J, leaving 24 bases between them. This CDR3 comprises 21 residues.

This clonotype was seen ten or more times. The rearrangement joins TRBV20-1 to TRBJ2-1; D uncertain. Germline V CDR1 and CDR2: DFQATT, SNEGSKA (reference sequence). This CDR3 has 15 amino acids. The V and J ends lost 1 base and 1 base respectively, with 11 bases between them. The chain's CDR3 is CSARGPAGSYNEQFF. For the CDR3, the DNA is TGCAGTGCTAGAGGCCCGGCCGGGTCCTACAATGAGCAGTTCTTC.

Ten or more counts support this clonotype. The chain links TRBV4-3 to TRBJ1-1; D gene uncertain. The V end lost 2 bases, the J end lost 4 bases, and 11 bases lay between the germline ends. The CDR3 runs to 14 residues. Germline V gene lookup returns CDR1 LGHNA and CDR2 YSLEER. CDR3 nucleotides: TGCGCCAGCAGCCAACGAAAGATGGCCACTGAAGCTTTCTTT. As protein: CASSQRKMATEAFF.

This clonotype was observed a handful of times. V usage is TRBV9 and J usage is TRBJ1-2, with TRBD1 matching 9 bases. CDR1 and CDR2 (germline): SGDLS, YYNGEE. J lost 7 bases, V lost 3 bases, and 10 bases had no gene match. This CDR3 spans 15 amino acids. In DNA, the CDR3 is TGTGCCAGCAGCGGGGGACAGGGCTCCCAGTTTGGCTACACCTTC. This gives the protein CASSGGQGSQFGYTF.

In its sample, this clonotype was seen many times. The CDR3 reads CASSQDPGNTIYF. CDR3 in DNA: TGCGCCAGCAGCCAAGATCCGGGAAACACCATATATTTT. The genes are TRBV4-3 and TRBJ1-3; no firm D call. This CDR3 contains 13 residues. V lost 0 bases and J lost 4, with 4 bases in between. In germline, CDR1 is LGHNA, CDR2 YSLEER.

The chain combines TRBV6-5 with TRBJ2-3; D uncertain. Trimming took off 4 bases at V and 5 bases at J, with 7 bases between the two ends. Germline loops: CDR1 MNHEY, CDR2 SVGAGI. CDR3 length: 12 amino acids. The DNA for the CDR3 is TGTGCCAGCAGTTTCCCCGGAGATACGCAGTATTTT. It codes for CASSFPGDTQYF.

The sample holds many counts of this clonotype. The rearrangement links TRBV20-1 to TRBJ2-1, with 7 bases that match TRBD1. The germline V gene has CDR1 DFQATT and CDR2 SNEGSKA (reference sequence). The V and J ends lost 1 base and 5 bases, in that order; junction bases with no gene match: 5. The CDR3 is made up of 14 amino acids. The CDR3 here is CSARVDRNHNEQFF. The CDR3 DNA sequence: TGCAGTGCTAGAGTGGACAGGAACCACAATGAGCAGTTCTTC.

This clonotype showed up many times. The chain couples TRBV7-2 to TRBJ2-2, with 7 nucleotides matching TRBD1. The ends lost 5 bases at V and 0 bases at J; junction bases unmatched: 6. This CDR3 spans 16 amino acids. Germline CDR1 is SGHTA and CDR2 is FQGNSA. The CDR3 sequence: CASSRRQGANTGELFF. CDR3 DNA sequence: TGTGCCAGCAGCCGACGACAGGGTGCGAACACCGGGGAGCTGTTTTTT.

This clonotype appeared many times. The chain joins TRBV7-9 to TRBJ2-5, with D possibly TRBD1 on 5 matching bases. CDR1 is SEHNR and CDR2 is FQNEAQ in the germline V gene (reference sequence). V shed 1 base and J shed 2 bases, with 8 bases lying between them. The CDR3 runs to 14 residues. The CDR3 sequence is CASSLDPGQETQYF. The DNA of the CDR3 is TGTGCCAGCAGCTTAGACCCAGGGCAAGAGACCCAGTACTTC.

This clonotype was detected many times. This sequence joins TRBV5-5 and TRBJ2-7, with D perhaps TRBD1 (6 bases). CDR1 and CDR2 (germline): SGHKS, YYEKEE (reference sequence). The CDR3 is made up of 13 amino acids. Trimming cost V 5 bases and J 2 bases, with 11 bases left between them. CDR3: CASSSGDTYEQYF. For the CDR3, the DNA is TGTGCCAGCAGTTCCGGGGACACCTACGAGCAGTACTTC.

This clonotype was picked up many times. V and J are TRBV7-2 and TRBJ2-3; D not resolved. Trimming took off 6 bases at V and 0 bases at J, with 4 bases between the two ends. The germline V gene has CDR1 SGHTA and CDR2 FQGNSA. This CDR3 has 12 amino acids. CDR3 loop: CASRVSTDTQYF. The CDR3 coding sequence is TGTGCCAGCAGGGTTAGCACAGATACGCAGTATTTT.

This clonotype was detected many times. The rearrangement uses TRBV12-3 or TRBV12-4 and TRBJ2-6; no definite D call. With 7 bases removed from V and 0 bases from J, the gap between germline ends came to 7 bases. CDR3 length: 14 amino acids. The CDR3: CASKASSGANVLTF. The CDR3 DNA follows: TGTGCCAGCAAGGCGTCCTCTGGGGCCAACGTCCTGACTTTC.

This clonotype showed up many times. V is TRBV7-2 and J is TRBJ1-2, with D unresolved. The CDR3 sequence is 11 residues long. From germline, CDR1 is SGHTA and CDR2 FQGNSA. V dropped 6 bases and J dropped 6 bases, with 8 bases sitting between them. CDR3 sequence: CASRKNHGYTF. The DNA for the CDR3 is TGTGCCAGCAGGAAAAATCATGGCTACACCTTC. Full variable domain (rest looked up from reference TRBV7-2 and TRBJ1-2): GAGVSQSPSNKVTEKGKDVELRCDPISGHTALYWYRQSLGQGLEFLIYFQGNSAPDKSGLPSDRFSAERTGGSVSTLTIQRTQQEDSAVYLCASRKNHGYTFGSGTRLTVV.

In its sample, this clonotype was seen many times. The chain joins TRBV20-1 to TRBJ1-4; D remains ambiguous. Germline CDR1 is DFQATT and CDR2 is SNEGSKA (reference sequence). V was shortened by 6 bases and J by 5 bases, with 13 bases between the two germline ends. CDR3 size: 13 residues. The CDR3 spells CSALSGGNEKLFF. The CDR3 DNA sequence: TGCAGTGCCTTGAGCGGAGGGAATGAAAAACTGTTTTTT.

The sample holds many counts of this clonotype. The chain couples TRBV5-1 to TRBJ2-5, with 8 positions matching TRBD2. Trimming at V came to 4 bases and at J to 2 bases, leaving 4 bases not matched to a gene. The germline gives CDR1 SGHRS, CDR2 YFSETQ. This CDR3 region has 14 residues. DNA of the CDR3: TGCGCCAGCAGCAATTTAGCGGGGCAAGAGACCCAGTACTTC. This gives the protein CASSNLAGQETQYF.

This clonotype was found many times. The junction differs from germline at one of its ends, possibly a read error. The V and J genes are TRBV7-7 and TRBJ2-3, with D perhaps matching TRBD2 (5 bases). The CDR3 length is 14 residues. The germline CDR1 and CDR2 sequences are SSHAT and FNYEAQ (reference sequence). The CDR3 sequence: CASSLVGDTDTQYF. The CDR3 DNA is TGTGCTAGCAGCTTAGTCGGGGATACAGATACGCAGTATTTT.

The table lists this clonotype with many counts. The chain links TRBV7-9 to TRBJ2-7; TRBD1 aligns across 7 bases. Germline trimming cut 4 bases from V and 4 bases from J; bases unmatched to any gene: 4. Germline V gene lookup returns CDR1 SEHNR and CDR2 FQNEAQ (reference sequence). CDR3 size: 13 residues. The CDR3 spells CASSSGTVYEQYF. As DNA, the CDR3 is TGTGCCAGCAGCTCCGGGACAGTTTACGAGCAGTACTTC. The entire variable domain, with the rest obtained from reference TRBV7-9 and TRBJ2-7, is as follows: DTGVSQNPRHKITKRGQNVTFRCDPISEHNRLYWYRQTLGQGPEFLTYFQNEAQLEKSRLLSDRFSAERPKGSFSTLEIQRTEQGDSAMYLCASSSGTVYEQYFGPGTRLTVT.